This T cell receptor beta chain stems from a study of shared T cell receptors in the human thymus. The CDR3 is 15 residues long. CDR1 is SGDLS and CDR2 is YYNGEE in the germline V gene. V gave up 0 bases and J gave up 1 base, with 8 bases separating them. Repertoires were generated with immunoSEQ multiplex PCR, while TCRdb's copy carries only in-frame clones and drops some. Of over 650,000 clones in the sample, about 89% were seen once. Separately, the same data were catalogued under a study of human thymus T cells. From that study: Corrective heart surgery yielded resections, and these provided the thymus tissue. Gene usage (both V and J) appeared biased in thymic and blood repertoires. Related research reported highly overlapping thymic repertoires among unrelated individuals.

The sample comprised thymocytes. The clonotype was recovered from a boy younger than two with a congenital heart defect. The chain links TRBV9 to TRBJ2-4, with D perhaps matching TRBD2 (6 bases). The CDR3 sequence is CASSVAGEAKNIQYF. The CDR3 nucleotides read TGTGCCAGCAGCGTAGCGGGAGAGGCCAAAAACATTCAGTACTTC.